The rows below give T cell receptor beta chains drawn from one sample of a study of blood T cell repertoires in COVID-19. Assay used: immunoSEQ multiplex PCR; TCRdb lists only in-frame clones, some missing. Found here are approximately 240,000 clones, roughly 80% of them singletons; the top ten hold under 5.5%. Sequenced input: peripheral blood. All receptors come from a woman of 80 years or more with active or convalescent COVID-19. Both conserved end residues are part of each CDR3. Each record gives: J gene, D gene, clone size, V gene, CDR3 DNA, CDR3 protein. D genes are given only for firm matches. Not all rows give a size; the values are once, few, many and, for expanded clones, a class.

TRBJ1-6 TRBD1 once TRBV7-2 TGTGCCAGCAGCTTAGCGGGACAGTATTCACCCCTCCACTTT CASSLAGQYSPLHF
TRBJ2-2 TRBD2 - TRBV4-2 TGTGCCAGCAGCCAAGATATGGTAGCGGGGGAGGCCGGGGAGCTGTTTTTT CASSQDMVAGEAGELFF
TRBJ2-1 TRBD2 - TRBV25-1 TGTGCCAGCAGTGAAGGGACTAGCGGGGACAATGAGCAGTTCTTC CASSEGTSGDNEQFF
TRBJ2-5 TRBD1 - TRBV28 TGTGCCAGCAGTTTCAGACAGGGGGGGTACCAAGAGACCCAGTACTTC CASSFRQGGYQETQYF
TRBJ2-5 TRBD2 - TRBV27 TGTGCCAGCAGTTCCCCCTCCGGGCGAGGCGGGAGGACCCAGTACTTC CASSSPSGRGGRTQYF
TRBJ1-2 TRBD1 - TRBV28 TGTGCCAGCAGACCTGGGGGACAGGGGGCCTACTATGGCTACACCTTC CASRPGGQGAYYGYTF
TRBJ2-7 TRBD1 - TRBV9 TGTGCCAGCAGCCCCGTAGGACAGGGCTTTGACGAGCAGTACTTC CASSPVGQGFDEQYF
TRBJ2-7 - - TRBV7-9 TGTGCCAGCAGCTTAGCGACAAATCAGGGGGGCGGCTACGAGCAGTACTTC CASSLATNQGGGYEQYF
TRBJ2-1 TRBD1 once TRBV3-1/TRBV3-2 TGTGCCAGCAGCCAACAACAGGGGAACTCCTACAATGAGCAGTTCTTC CASSQQQGNSYNEQFF
TRBJ2-1 TRBD2 - TRBV19 TGTGCCAGCAAAACGACTAGCGGGAGTTTGAATGAGCAGTTCTTC CASKTTSGSLNEQFF
TRBJ1-5 - - TRBV7-9 TGTGCCAGCAGCTCAGGGTATCAGCCCCAGCATTTT CASSSGYQPQHF
TRBJ2-1 TRBD2 - TRBV9 TGTGCCAGCAGCGCCCGACTAGCGGGAGACAATGAGCAGTTCTTC CASSARLAGDNEQFF
TRBJ1-5 TRBD1 - TRBV28 TGTGCCAGCAGACCAAGGACAGGGGGCACTCAGCCCCAGCATTTT CASRPRTGGTQPQHF
TRBJ2-7 TRBD2 - TRBV5-1 TGCGCCAGCAGCTTGGGGCCCCTTGGACTAGCGGGAGGGCCGTCCTCTTACGAGCAGTACTTC CASSLGPLGLAGGPSSYEQYF
TRBJ2-2 TRBD1 - TRBV28 TGTGCCAGCTCAGCCTATGATACAGCCGGGACAGTGAAAACCGGGGAGCTGTTTTTT CASSAYDTAGTVKTGELFF
TRBJ2-7 TRBD1 - TRBV19 TGTGCCAGTAGTCTCTCCGGGACAGGTAGCTCCGAGCAGTACTTC CASSLSGTGSSEQYF
TRBJ1-3 - - TRBV7-9 TGTGCCAGCAGCCCAGGGGTTTCTGGAAACACCATATATTTT CASSPGVSGNTIYF
TRBJ1-4 - - TRBV6-5 TGTGCCTCGCGGTTTGGTGTAACTAATGAAAAACTGTTTTTT CASRFGVTNEKLFF
TRBJ1-4 - - TRBV7-2 TGTGCCAGCAGTTGGACACCAACTAATGAAAAACTGTTTTTT CASSWTPTNEKLFF
TRBJ2-7 TRBD2 - TRBV28 TGTGCCAGCAGTTCTGGAGGACTAGTCGGCGAGCAGTACTTC CASSSGGLVGEQYF
TRBJ1-5 TRBD1 once TRBV15 TGTGCCACCAGCAGAGGGGACAGGGTCCGTCAGCCCCAGCATTTT CATSRGDRVRQPQHF
TRBJ2-3 - - TRBV2 TGTGCCAGCATGGAGAGGGGGGATACGCAGTATTTT CASMERGDTQYF
TRBJ1-1 - few TRBV15 TGTGCCACCAGCAGAGATCCCGCGGGCACTGAAGCTTTCTTT CATSRDPAGTEAFF
TRBJ2-1 - - TRBV29-1 TGCAGCGTTGTCTCAGACAATGAGCAGTTCTTC CSVVSDNEQFF
TRBJ2-1 - - TRBV19 TGTGCCAGTAAGCCCCTCCCCCAGGGATATGAGCAGTTCTTC CASKPLPQGYEQFF
TRBJ2-3 TRBD2 - TRBV19 TGTGCCAGTAGTCCGGGACTAGCGGGCACAGATACGCAGTATTTT CASSPGLAGTDTQYF
TRBJ1-4 - - TRBV15 TGTGCCACCAGCAGAGCTCCCGGTGAAAAACTGTTTTTT CATSRAPGEKLFF
TRBJ1-2 TRBD1 - TRBV3-1/TRBV3-2 TGTGCCAGCAGCCTGACAGGGGACTATGGCTACACCTTC CASSLTGDYGYTF
TRBJ2-3 TRBD2 once TRBV7-8 TGTGCCAGCAGCTCGATAGCGGGAGTGGAAAATACGCAGTATTTT CASSSIAGVENTQYF
TRBJ1-2 TRBD1 - TRBV7-2 TGTGCCAGCAGCTTCGACAGGGCTAACTATGGCTACACCTTC CASSFDRANYGYTF
TRBJ2-1 - - TRBV6-5 TGTGCCAGTCGGGACACCCAGGCCCCACAGGAGCAGTTCTTC CASRDTQAPQEQFF
TRBJ1-5 TRBD1 - TRBV24-1 TGTGCCACCAGTGACCCGGACAGGCCCGACAATCAGCCCCAGCATTTT CATSDPDRPDNQPQHF
TRBJ2-7 TRBD2 - TRBV5-6 TGTGCCAGCAGCCCAGTAGAGGTTAGCGGGGGGATCGACGAGCAGTACTTC CASSPVEVSGGIDEQYF
TRBJ2-3 - - TRBV5-1 TGCGCCAGCAGCTTGGACAGGCCTAGCACAGATACGCAGTATTTT CASSLDRPSTDTQYF
TRBJ1-5 - - TRBV21-1 TGTGCCAGCAGCTCGGAAAGAGAGGAGAGAGAGACAGAAGATAGCAATCAGCCCCAGCATTTT CASSSEREERETEDSNQPQHF
TRBJ2-5 - - TRBV7-9 TGTGCCAGCAGCTTAGTATCTGGTGGGGCGAGAGAGACCCAGTACTTC CASSLVSGGARETQYF